These 31 T cell receptor beta chains came from one sample sequenced in a study of regulatory T cells in long-lasting Graves disease. For TCR beta, libraries came from iRepertoire HTBI primers and Arm-PCR of CDR3 regions. TCRdb independently ran MiXCR on the multiplex PCR reads; one entry per CDR3 protein. The sample yields about 500,000 distinct CDR3 sequences, around 15% seen once. The sample's time point: newly diagnosed GD, antithyroid drugs for less than 3 months. The TCR library used RNA extracted from PBMCs. These same data were also listed under a study on T cells in Graves' hyperthyroidism and ophthalmopathy.

The sample in question was peripheral blood mononuclear cells (PBMCs), obtained at new diagnosis, from a patient treated with antithyroid drugs. The receptors originated from a middle-aged man with Graves disease.

This chain joins TRBV7-9 and TRBJ2-3, with TRBD2 matching over 14 bases. Germline V gene sequence: CDR1 SEHNR, CDR2 FQNEAQ (reference sequence). Trimming at V came to 5 bases and at J to 1 base, leaving 8 bases not matched to a gene. CDR3 length: 18 amino acids. The CDR3 loop is CASSEGTSGRSGTDTQYF. The CDR3 DNA reads TGTGCCAGCAGCGAAGGGACTAGCGGGAGATCCGGCACAGATACGCAGTATTTT.

This chain uses TRBV19 with TRBJ2-2, with 9 bases lining up with TRBD1. Per germline, CDR1 LNHDA and CDR2 SQIVND (reference sequence). CDR3 length equals 14 residues. V lost 3 bases to trimming and J lost 5 bases; unmatched junction nucleotides: 1. The CDR3: CASSIGTGTGELFF. CDR3 DNA sequence: TGTGCCAGTAGTATTGGGACAGGGACCGGGGAGCTGTTTTTT.

This clonotype was seen only a few times. The chain employs TRBV7-9 and TRBJ1-4, with a possible D match to TRBD1 (5 bases). Germline CDR1 and CDR2: SEHNR and FQNEAQ (reference sequence). The V end was cut by 5 bases, the J end by 4 bases, with 14 bases between. CDR3 length: 15 amino acids. CDR3 nucleotide sequence: TGTGCCAGCAGCCCCGGGACCCACCTTAATGAAAAACTGTTTTTT. Protein sequence: CASSPGTHLNEKLFF.

This rearrangement joins TRBV30 to TRBJ2-3; 7 bases align to TRBD2. Per the germline V gene, CDR1 is GTSNPN and CDR2 is SVGIG (reference sequence). The J segment lost 0 bases and the V segment lost 2 bases, leaving 5 bases of the junction unmatched. CDR3 length equals 15 residues. CDR3 nucleotide sequence: TGTGCCTGGAGTCGAACGCGGGGGAGCACAGATACGCAGTATTTT. Its translation is CAWSRTRGSTDTQYF.

The CDR3 coding sequence is TGCAGTGCGGGACCAAGGGAAGAGACCCAGTACTTC. Amino acid sequence: CSAGPREETQYF. The V call is TRBV20-1, the J call TRBJ2-5; D could derive from TRBD1 or TRBD2 (5 bases each). CDR1 is DFQATT, CDR2 SNEGSKA, per germline (reference sequence). V dropped 6 bases and J dropped 3 bases, with 11 bases sitting between them. The length of the CDR3 is 12 residues.

At least ten counts were recorded for this clonotype. This chain joins TRBV7-9 and TRBJ2-7; D might be TRBD2 (6 bases). The CDR3 spans 14 residues. V lost 4 bases and J 7 bases, leaving 17 bases between the germline ends. CDR1 and CDR2 (germline): SEHNR, FQNEAQ (reference sequence). CDR3 DNA: TGTGCCAGCAGCTCCACATCTACGGGGGAAGAGCAGTACTTC. Protein product: CASSSTSTGEEQYF.

This clonotype came up many times. The chain uses TRBV3-1 and TRBJ2-2, with 12 positions matching TRBD1. Germline V gene data show CDR1 as LGHDT and CDR2 as YNNKEL (reference sequence). CDR3 length: 15 amino acids. Trimming removed 4 bases from V and 6 bases from J; junction bases left unmatched: 3. The CDR3 protein is CASSRGTGGSGELFF. In DNA form, the CDR3 reads TGTGCCAGCAGCCGAGGGACAGGGGGCTCCGGGGAGCTGTTTTTT.

In this sample, this clonotype turned up many times. The chain is built from TRBV2 and TRBJ2-1; no reliable D call. The CDR3 runs 12 residues. Trimming removed 3 bases at V and 2 bases at J, with 2 bases between. Germline CDR1 and CDR2: SNHLY and FYNNEI. The CDR3 DNA reads TGTGCCAGCAGTGACCCCTACAATGAGCAGTTCTTC. This sequence encodes CASSDPYNEQFF. Using reference TRBV2 and TRBJ2-1 for the parts outside the CDR3, the full variable domain is EPEVTQTPSHQVTQMGQEVILRCVPISNHLYFYWYRQILGQKVEFLVSFYNNEISEKSEIFDDQFSVERPDGSNFTLKIRSTKLEDSAMYFCASSDPYNEQFFGPGTRLTVL.

This clonotype was seen ten or more times. The chain has TRBV30 and TRBJ1-4; maybe TRBD1 (6 bases). V shed 0 bases and J shed 8 bases, with 10 bases lying between them. This CDR3 region has 13 residues. Germline V gene lookup returns CDR1 GTSNPN and CDR2 SVGIG (reference sequence). This CDR3 is CAWSVGGLEKLFF. CDR3 DNA: TGTGCCTGGAGTGTAGGGGGACTCGAAAAACTGTTTTTT.

V usage is TRBV5-1 and J usage is TRBJ2-2; D is unresolved. V was pared by 4 bases and J by 1 base, with 8 bases between. Germline values: CDR1 SGHRS, CDR2 YFSETQ. CDR3 length: 14 amino acids. The CDR3 DNA is TGCGCCAGCAGCCCCCACGTGAACACCGGGGAGCTGTTTTTT. Amino acids: CASSPHVNTGELFF. Full variable domain (outside the CDR3, taken from reference TRBV5-1 and TRBJ2-2): KAGVTQTPRYLIKTRGQQVTLSCSPISGHRSVSWYQQTPGQGLQFLFEYFSETQRNKGNFPGRFSGRQFSNSRSEMNVSTLELGDSALYLCASSPHVNTGELFFGEGSRLTVL.

The table lists this clonotype with many counts. The chain employs TRBV28 and TRBJ2-1, with D maybe TRBD2 (6 bases). V was clipped by 4 bases and J by 1 base, with 23 bases between them. The CDR3 runs 19 residues. In germline, CDR1 is MDHEN, CDR2 SYDVKM. CDR3 sequence reads: CASSSTPGLGGGSYNEQFF. CDR3 nucleotides: TGTGCCAGCAGTTCCACCCCGGGACTCGGGGGAGGTTCCTACAATGAGCAGTTCTTC.

On this clonotype itself: One base away lies a much larger clone, so this may be a sequencing read error. The V and J genes are TRBV9 and TRBJ2-6; D may be TRBD2 (6 bases). The CDR3 runs 19 residues. Germline-derived CDR1 and CDR2 are SGDLS and YYNGEE. For the CDR3, the DNA is TGTGCCAGCAGCGCTTCAAGACTAGAGGGTAAGGCTGGGTCCAACGTCCTGACTTTC. This sequence encodes CASSASRLEGKAGSNVLTF.

The table lists this clonotype with many counts. This chain uses TRBV7-9 with TRBJ2-7, with D perhaps matching TRBD2 (5 bases). V was clipped by 5 bases and J by 5 bases, with 16 bases between them. This CDR3 comprises 14 residues. Germline V gene sequence: CDR1 SEHNR, CDR2 FQNEAQ (reference sequence). DNA for the CDR3: TGTGCCAGCAGCGGCGGGTGGGAGATTGACGAGCAGTACTTC. This sequence encodes CASSGGWEIDEQYF.

Ten or more counts support this clonotype. The V and J genes are TRBV9 and TRBJ2-1; no reliable D call. Germline V CDR1 and CDR2: SGDLS, YYNGEE. Trimming left V 0 bases short and J 1 base short, with 8 bases between. The CDR3 length is 15 residues. The CDR3 region has the DNA TGTGCCAGCAGCGTAGACATCTTTTCCTACAATGAGCAGTTCTTC. It encodes CASSVDIFSYNEQFF.

This clonotype was seen only a few times. The chain combines TRBV12-5 with TRBJ2-3; 7 bases are shared with TRBD2. Germline V CDR1 and CDR2: LGHNT, FRNRAP. V trimming: 0 bases; J trimming: 4 bases; junction bases outside the gene matches: 10. The length of the CDR3 is 17 residues. The CDR3 spells CASGLVMGRELADTQYF. DNA of the CDR3: TGTGCTAGTGGTTTGGTAATGGGGCGGGAGTTGGCAGATACGCAGTATTTT.

A few counts support this clonotype. The chain joins TRBV14 to TRBJ1-2, with D tentatively TRBD1 (5 bases). From germline, CDR1 is SGHDN and CDR2 FVKESK. Trimming took off 3 bases at V and 4 bases at J, with 15 bases between the two ends. The CDR3 runs to 15 residues. The CDR3 bases are TGTGCCAGCAGCCAGGAAATCGGGACGGTCTATGGCTACACCTTC. It codes for CASSQEIGTVYGYTF.

This clonotype was found many times. The rearrangement joins TRBV9 to TRBJ1-1; D is unclear. The CDR3 is made up of 13 amino acids. CDR1 is SGDLS and CDR2 is YYNGEE in the germline V gene. Trimming took off 0 bases at V and 3 bases at J, with 6 bases between the two ends. CDR3 in DNA: TGTGCCAGCAGCGTAGAAAGGGACACTGAAGCTTTCTTT. Encoded protein: CASSVERDTEAFF. The full variable domain, with the rest looked up from reference TRBV9 and TRBJ1-1, is DSGVTQTPKHLITATGQRVTLRCSPRSGDLSVYWYQQSLDQGLQFLIQYYNGEERAKGNILERFSAQQFPDLHSELNLSSLELGDSALYFCASSVERDTEAFFGQGTRLTVV.

This clonotype was detected ten times or more. An end of the junction does not agree with germline; a read error may underlie this. V usage is TRBV5-1 and J usage is TRBJ1-1, with a weak D call TRBD1 (6 bases). CDR1 is SGHRS, CDR2 YFSETQ, per germline. This CDR3 is built from 15 residues. The DNA of the CDR3 is TGTGCCAGCAGCTTGGCGGCAGGGGTGAACACTGAAGCTTTCTTT. It specifies CASSLAAGVNTEAFF.

In its sample, this clonotype was seen many times. This rearrangement joins TRBV28 to TRBJ2-5, with D perhaps matching TRBD1 (6 bases). Germline CDR1 reads MDHEN; CDR2 reads SYDVKM. Trimming removed 4 bases at V and 5 bases at J, with 17 bases between. The CDR3 is 15 amino acids. This CDR3 is CASSYLQGLRETQYF. The CDR3 DNA reads TGTGCCAGCAGTTATCTGCAGGGGTTGAGGGAGACCCAGTACTTC.

This clonotype was found many times. The CDR3 spells CASSYEGATDTQYF. CDR3 DNA sequence: TGTGCCAGCAGTTACGAGGGAGCCACAGATACGCAGTATTTT. V usage is TRBV6-5 and J usage is TRBJ2-3; D may be TRBD2 (5 bases). Germline V gene lookup returns CDR1 MNHEY and CDR2 SVGAGI. Trimming stripped 2 bases from V and 2 bases from J, with 8 bases between. The CDR3 runs 14 residues.

This clonotype was recorded at least ten times. The rearrangement uses TRBV5-1 and TRBJ2-1; no reliable D call. The CDR3 has 15 residues. Trimming cost V 0 bases and J 0 bases, with 7 bases left between them. Germline CDR1 reads SGHRS; CDR2 reads YFSETQ. The CDR3 DNA reads TGCGCCAGCAGCTTGGTGGGGAACTCCTACAATGAGCAGTTCTTC. It codes for CASSLVGNSYNEQFF.

The CDR3, as DNA: TGTGCCTGGACCCGGGACCTCGCCTCAGATACGCAGTATTTT. Translating it yields CAWTRDLASDTQYF. This chain connects TRBV30 to TRBJ2-3; D might be TRBD1 or TRBD2, each matching 5 bases. CDR3 length equals 14 residues. Per the germline V gene, CDR1 is GTSNPN and CDR2 is SVGIG (reference sequence). Deletions cut 4 bases from V and 4 bases from J, with 15 bases between.

This chain joins TRBV10-3 and TRBJ1-5; D gene unclear. The ends were cut back, 6 bases at V and 7 bases at J, with 10 bases in the middle. The CDR3 spans 12 residues. Germline CDR1 and CDR2: ENHRY and SYGVKD. CDR3 amino acids: CAISPGGQPQHF. The CDR3 nucleotides read TGTGCCATCAGCCCGGGAGGGCAGCCCCAGCATTTT.

The chain joins TRBV9 to TRBJ2-2, with 9 positions matching TRBD2. CDR3 length: 17 residues. Germline V gives CDR1 SGDLS, CDR2 YYNGEE. The trim removed 2 bases at V and 6 bases at J, leaving 11 bases unmatched. The chain's CDR3 is CASSVQAGGPYAGELFF. CDR3 coding DNA: TGTGCCAGCAGCGTTCAGGCGGGAGGGCCCTACGCCGGGGAGCTGTTTTTT.

This clonotype was found a few times. This sequence joins TRBV29-1 and TRBJ2-5; D remains unclear. The CDR3 length is 12 residues. Germline assignment: CDR1 SQVTM and CDR2 ANQGSEA. V was shortened by 7 bases and J by 1 base, with 10 bases between the two germline ends. CDR3 protein: CSGYGPQETQYF. CDR3 nucleotide sequence: TGCAGCGGGTACGGGCCCCAAGAGACCCAGTACTTC.

This clonotype was observed at least ten times. The chain uses TRBV6-1 and TRBJ2-1; TRBD2 matches at 11 bases. Trimming at V came to 6 bases and at J to 9 bases, leaving 7 bases not matched to a gene. Per the germline V gene, CDR1 is MNHNS and CDR2 is SASEGT. The CDR3 extends over 14 amino acids. CDR3 in amino acids: CASSLLAGVGEQFF. CDR3 DNA sequence: TGTGCCAGCAGCCTACTAGCGGGAGTAGGTGAGCAGTTCTTC.

This clonotype was detected ten times or more. The chain recombines TRBV3-1 with TRBJ1-2; TRBD1 is a possible D gene (5 bases). Germline assignment: CDR1 LGHDT and CDR2 YNNKEL (reference sequence). The CDR3 consists of 14 residues. The V end was cut by 6 bases, the J end by 3 bases, with 14 bases between. For the CDR3, the DNA is TGTGCCAGCAGAGAAGGACACGCGGACTATGGCTACACCTTC. This gives the protein CASREGHADYGYTF.

This clonotype was picked up many times. The V and J genes are TRBV3-1 and TRBJ1-5; TRBD1 agrees at 11 bases. The trim removed 3 bases at V and 6 bases at J, leaving 4 bases unmatched. The CDR3 spans 15 residues. Germline V gene sequence: CDR1 LGHDT, CDR2 YNNKEL (reference sequence). DNA of the CDR3: TGTGCCAGCAGCCACGGACAGGGGGCTCGTCAGCCCCAGCATTTT. Its protein product is CASSHGQGARQPQHF.

This clonotype has a count of ten or more. J is TRBJ2-1 and V is TRBV28, with TRBD2 matching 9 bases. The CDR3 runs 16 residues. Germline loops: CDR1 MDHEN, CDR2 SYDVKM. J gave up 6 bases and V 4 bases, and 10 bases lay outside the gene matches. The CDR3 bases are TGTGCCAGCAGTTATGTGTGGCGGGAGGGGGGCAATGAGCAGTTCTTC. This encodes CASSYVWREGGNEQFF.

The table lists this clonotype with many counts. J is TRBJ2-7 and V is TRBV6-1; 7 bases align to TRBD2. The V gene's germline CDR1 is MNHNS and CDR2 SASEGT. V shed 6 bases, J shed 3 bases, and the junction held 11 bases outside the gene matches. The CDR3 is made up of 15 amino acids. The CDR3 loop is CASSPEGLADYEQYF. The CDR3 nucleotides read TGTGCCAGCAGCCCCGAGGGGCTAGCGGACTACGAGCAGTACTTC.

Comment on this clonotype: This may arise from a read error, as a much more abundant clone is one base away. As the CDR3 is not closed by the conserved phenylalanine or tryptophan, this likely results from a read error. The gene calls are TRBV9 and TRBJ2-5; D is uncertain. This CDR3 region has 13 residues. Trimming shortened V by 2 bases and J by 5 bases, and 10 bases separated the two germline ends. Germline V gene data show CDR1 as SGDLS and CDR2 as YYNGEE. The CDR3 DNA follows: TGTGCCAGCAGCGTTTCAGCGAGGGAGACCCAGTACCTC. Its translation is CASSVSARETQYL.